This T cell receptor beta chain was documented in a study of PD-L1 blockade in urothelial cancer. Study in general: At 3 weeks after treatment start (second dose) and again at 6 weeks, blood was analyzed.

Trimming shortened V by 5 bases and J by 7 bases, and 8 bases separated the two germline ends. CDR3 length: 12 amino acids. Germline-derived CDR1 and CDR2 are SGHTA and FQGTGA. The data were produced by immunoSEQ multiplex PCR, yet TCRdb's version contains in-frame clones alone and is incomplete. Among around 71,000 clones listed, approximately 80% were seen once. Time point described: pretreatment peripheral blood. Patients' urothelial carcinoma was locally advanced or metastatic. Sample numbers ranged from 1 to 8 per patient, encompassing pretreatment and on-treatment collections. The rearrangement links TRBV7-3 to TRBJ2-2, with no clear D. The receptor comes from a man between 35 and 55 years old with urothelial cancer. The sample was PBMCs, taken around atezolizumab (anti-PD-L1) treatment. The CDR3 loop is CASSPHGGELFF. The CDR3 nucleotides are TGTGCCAGCAGCCCGCACGGCGGGGAGCTGTTTTTT.